These 27 T cell receptor beta chains originate from one sample sequenced in a study of T cells after posttransplantation cyclophosphamide. Data came from immunoSEQ multiplex PCR; TCRdb stores just in-frame clones and leaves some out. The sample comprises 9,000 to 10,000 clones, approximately 88% of which are singletons, and approximately 27% rests with the top ten. Sampled 1 year posttransplant, controls received myeloablative marrow transplants, methotrexate and a calcineurin inhibitor. The sample was PBMCs, taken after an allogeneic stem cell transplant with a calcineurin inhibitor and methotrexate. All receptors come from a male patient aged 25-45 years who received an allogeneic stem cell transplant from an unrelated donor, was CMV-positive, and had no GVHD. The graft donor may account for some of the T cells.

Remarks on this clone: In the same sample, other DNA sequences code for this CDR3. The chain uses TRBV2 and TRBJ1-6, with D possibly being TRBD1 (5 bases). CDR3 length: 19 residues. Trimming removed 6 bases from V and 0 bases from J, with 21 bases in between. Germline values: CDR1 SNHLY, CDR2 FYNNEI. The CDR3 protein is CASRESIGGGSSYNSPLHF. As DNA, the CDR3 is TGTGCCAGCAGGGAATCGATCGGGGGGGGGAGCTCCTATAATTCACCCCTCCACTTT.

This chain links TRBV6-5 with TRBJ1-3, with D tentatively TRBD1 (6 bases). CDR1 and CDR2 from the germline V gene are MNHEY and SVGAGI. The V end lost 5 bases, the J end lost 5 bases, and 10 bases lay between the germline ends. The CDR3 length is 13 residues. This chain's CDR3 is CASSRQERNTIYF. The CDR3 nucleotides are TGTGCCAGCAGTAGACAGGAAAGAAACACCATATATTTT.

V usage is TRBV11-2 and J usage is TRBJ2-3; D gene uncertain. Germline V CDR1 and CDR2: SGHAT, FQNNGV. The CDR3 extends over 14 amino acids. Trimming removed 3 bases at V and 6 bases at J, with 13 bases between. The CDR3 DNA reads as TGTGCCAGCAGCTTGCGAGGAAGTGGGGATACGCAGTATTTT. Translation: CASSLRGSGDTQYF.

The count of this clone is one. The chain couples TRBV6-1 to TRBJ2-5; 14 nucleotides match TRBD2. The CDR3 contains 17 residues. After removal of 3 bases from V and 5 bases from J, the junction contained 8 bases not matched to a gene. Germline V gene sequence: CDR1 MNHNS, CDR2 SASEGT. CDR3 nucleotides: TGTGCCAGCAGTGAGAGAGTAGGACTAGCGGGGGGCGAGACCCAGTACTTC. Its protein is CASSERVGLAGGETQYF.

The chain joins TRBV9 to TRBJ2-7; the D gene is possibly TRBD2 (6 bases). Per the germline V gene, CDR1 is SGDLS and CDR2 is YYNGEE. V was trimmed by 0 bases and J by 0 bases, leaving 16 bases between them. The CDR3 sequence is 17 residues long. As DNA, the CDR3 is TGTGCCAGCAGCGTAGCCCTTGGAGGGCGAGACTCCTACGAGCAGTACTTC. This gives the protein CASSVALGGRDSYEQYF.

This chain uses TRBV18 with TRBJ1-1, with 8 bases fitting TRBD1. Germline CDR1 reads KGHSH; CDR2 reads LQKENI. This CDR3 has 14 residues. V shed 6 bases, J shed 1 base, and the junction held 4 bases outside the gene matches. CDR3 nucleotides: TGTGCCAGCTCCCGTGGACAGGGGAACACTGAAGCTTTCTTT. Translation: CASSRGQGNTEAFF. Looking up the rest from reference TRBV18 and TRBJ1-1 gives the full variable domain: NAGVMQNPRHLVRRRGQEARLRCSPMKGHSHVYWYRQLPEEGLKFMVYLQKENIIDESGMPKERFSAEFPKEGPSILRIQQVVRGDSAAYFCASSRGQGNTEAFFGQGTRLTVV.

The chain recombines TRBV4-1 with TRBJ2-6; the D is unclear. Germline-derived CDR1 and CDR2 are MGHRA and YSYEKL. V was trimmed by 0 bases and J by 0 bases, leaving 6 bases between them. The CDR3 covers 16 residues. In DNA, the CDR3 is TGCGCCAGCAGCCAAGAGGGCAGCTCTGGGGCCAACGTCCTGACTTTC. Translated: CASSQEGSSGANVLTF.

The chain uses TRBV19 and TRBJ2-5; TRBD2 matches at 7 bases. The CDR3 sequence is 16 residues long. V lost 9 bases and J lost 0; bases outside the gene matches: 13. Germline CDR1 and CDR2: LNHDA and SQIVND (reference sequence). CDR3 in amino acids: CASSPGGGGNQETQYF. In nucleotides, the CDR3 is TGTGCCAGCTCCCCAGGTGGGGGGGGGAACCAAGAGACCCAGTACTTC. The full variable domain, its missing parts supplied by reference TRBV19 and TRBJ2-5, is DGGITQSPKYLFRKEGQNVTLSCEQNLNHDAMYWYRQDPGQGLRLIYYSQIVNDFQKGDIAEGYSVSREKKESFPLTVTSAQKNPTAFYLCASSPGGGGNQETQYFGPGTRLLVL.

Worth noting for this clone: The sample contains more than one DNA sequence encoding this CDR3. V usage is TRBV7-2 and J usage is TRBJ2-7; D gene unclear. Trimming stripped 0 bases from V and 0 bases from J, with 3 bases between. Germline CDR1 is SGHTA and CDR2 is FQGNSA. The CDR3 is made up of 13 amino acids. CDR3 in amino acids: CASSLALSYEQYF. CDR3 sequence (DNA): TGTGCCAGCAGCTTAGCCCTCTCCTACGAGCAGTACTTC. The variable domain in full, completed from reference TRBV7-2 and TRBJ2-7, reads GAGVSQSPSNKVTEKGKDVELRCDPISGHTALYWYRQSLGQGLEFLIYFQGNSAPDKSGLPSDRFSAERTGGSVSTLTIQRTQQEDSAVYLCASSLALSYEQYFGPGTRLTVT.

In this sample, this clone turned up a few times. The chain has TRBV19 and TRBJ2-2, with D possibly matching TRBD1 (5 bases). The CDR3 spans 15 residues. V shed 7 bases and J shed 0 bases, with 12 bases lying between them. CDR1 is LNHDA, CDR2 SQIVND, per germline (reference sequence). The DNA for the CDR3 is TGTGCCAGTACCCACAGGCTATCGAACACCGGGGAGCTGTTTTTT. Translated, it gives CASTHRLSNTGELFF.

The J gene is TRBJ1-1, the V gene TRBV11-3; D gene unclear. CDR1 and CDR2 from the germline V gene are SGHNT and YENEEA. This CDR3 comprises 16 residues. V dropped 2 bases and J dropped 1 base, with 14 bases sitting between them. The DNA of the CDR3 is TGTGCCAGCAGCTTATTAAGAGGGCGGCAGAACACTGAAGCTTTCTTT. Its translation is CASSLLRGRQNTEAFF. Based on the CDR3 plus reference TRBV11-3 and TRBJ1-1, the full variable domain is EAGVVQSPRYKIIEKKQPVAFWCNPISGHNTLYWYLQNLGQGPELLIRYENEEAVDDSQLPKDRFSAERLKGVDSTLKIQPAELGDSAVYLCASSLLRGRQNTEAFFGQGTRLTVV.

This rearrangement joins TRBV7-3 to TRBJ2-3, with D tentatively TRBD2 (6 bases). The CDR3 extends over 15 amino acids. CDR1 is SGHTA and CDR2 is FQGTGA in the germline V gene. V dropped 2 bases and J dropped 1 base, with 10 bases sitting between them. CDR3 DNA sequence: TGTGCCAGCAGCTTAGCGGGGAGCGGCACAGATACGCAGTATTTT. Its translation: CASSLAGSGTDTQYF. Drawing the rest from reference TRBV7-3 and TRBJ2-3, the complete variable domain is GAGVSQTPSNKVTEKGKYVELRCDPISGHTALYWYRQSLGQGPEFLIYFQGTGAADDSGLPNDRFFAVRPEGSVSTLKIQRTERGDSAVYLCASSLAGSGTDTQYFGPGTRLTVL.

This chain connects TRBV27 to TRBJ2-5; tentative D call: TRBD2 (5 bases). Between the trimmed V and J ends, which lost 6 bases and 5 bases, there was a span of 13 bases. CDR3 length equals 13 residues. CDR1 and CDR2 (germline): MNHEY, SMNVEV (reference sequence). The CDR3 bases are TGTGCCAGCAGCCCGGCCGGGGTCGAGACCCAGTACTTC. Translated, it gives CASSPAGVETQYF.

This clone was picked up a small number of times. This rearrangement joins TRBV6-5 to TRBJ2-2; TRBD2 agrees at 13 bases. The CDR3 covers 14 residues. V lost 10 bases and J lost 4; bases outside the gene matches: 3. Germline CDR1 MNHEY, CDR2 SVGAGI. The CDR3 nucleotides read TGTGCCACTGGGACTAGCGGGACCACCGGGGAGCTGTTTTTT. It encodes CATGTSGTTGELFF.

This clone was recorded once. The chain uses TRBV18 and TRBJ2-2, with 7 bases fitting TRBD2. Germline CDR1 reads KGHSH; CDR2 reads LQKENI. The CDR3 is made up of 14 amino acids. Trimming took 3 bases from V and 3 from J; bases not matched to a gene: 1. CDR3: CASSPLADTGELFF. The DNA for the CDR3 is TGTGCCAGCTCACCCCTAGCGGACACCGGGGAGCTGTTTTTT.

The rearrangement links TRBV27 to TRBJ1-6, with a weak D call TRBD1 (6 bases). Trimming shortened V by 6 bases and J by 0 bases, and 6 bases separated the two germline ends. CDR1 is MNHEY and CDR2 is SMNVEV in the germline V gene (reference sequence). The CDR3 sequence is 14 residues long. In DNA form, the CDR3 reads TGTGCCAGCAGGGACAGCTCCTATAATTCACCCCTCCACTTT. This sequence encodes CASRDSSYNSPLHF.

The V and J genes are TRBV6-5 and TRBJ1-1; TRBD1 matches at 8 bases. The length of the CDR3 is 14 residues. V gave up 4 bases and J gave up 5 bases; unmatched junction bases: 6. In germline, CDR1 is MNHEY, CDR2 SVGAGI. CDR3 bases: TGTGCCAGCAGTTCAAGGACAGGGTGGACTGAAGCTTTCTTT. It translates to CASSSRTGWTEAFF.

V usage is TRBV2 and J usage is TRBJ1-5; 8 nucleotides agree with TRBD1. V was clipped by 4 bases and J by 5 bases; unmatched bases: 16. Germline CDR1 reads SNHLY; CDR2 reads FYNNEI. The length of the CDR3 is 18 residues. The CDR3 loop reads CASSVRGWENRGYQPQHF. CDR3 bases: TGTGCCAGCAGTGTAAGGGGCTGGGAAAACAGGGGGTATCAGCCCCAGCATTTT.

The J gene is TRBJ2-3, the V gene TRBV7-2; TRBD2 matches at 8 bases. From germline, CDR1 is SGHTA and CDR2 FQGNSA. Trimming removed 4 bases from V and 5 bases from J; junction bases left unmatched: 2. This CDR3 contains 13 residues. The CDR3 region is CASSSGLGDTQYF. The CDR3 coding sequence is TGTGCCAGCAGCTCGGGACTAGGAGATACGCAGTATTTT.

The V gene is TRBV5-1, the J gene TRBJ1-1; 8 bases match TRBD1. CDR1 is SGHRS and CDR2 is YFSETQ in the germline V gene. The trim removed 4 bases at V and 7 bases at J, leaving 6 bases unmatched. This CDR3 has 13 residues. CDR3 amino acids: CASSAQGADEAFF. The CDR3 region has the DNA TGCGCCAGCAGCGCCCAGGGGGCGGATGAAGCTTTCTTT.

This chain connects TRBV10-3 to TRBJ1-4, with TRBD1 matching 8 bases. There are 15 residues in the CDR3. V shed 10 bases and J 0 bases; nucleotides not matched to a gene: 7. Germline values: CDR1 ENHRY, CDR2 SYGVKD. CDR3 loop: CASRGTGATNEKLFF. In DNA form, the CDR3 reads TGTGCCAGCAGAGGGACAGGAGCAACTAATGAAAAACTGTTTTTT.

V and J are TRBV25-1 and TRBJ2-7, with TRBD2 matching over 7 bases. This CDR3 has 14 amino acids. V lost 10 bases, J lost 2 bases, and 11 bases stayed unmatched. Germline values: CDR1 MGHDK, CDR2 SYGVNS. CDR3 DNA sequence: TGTGCCACCTCGGAGGAAAGCGGGGCCTACGAGCAGTACTTC. Protein: CATSEESGAYEQYF.

The V gene is TRBV9, the J gene TRBJ2-7; 13 nucleotides align to TRBD2. The CDR3 is 17 residues long. The V gene end was trimmed by 0 bases and the J gene end by 6 bases; junction bases not matched to a gene: 9. Germline values: CDR1 SGDLS, CDR2 YYNGEE. CDR3 sequence (DNA): TGTGCCAGCAGCGTAGGCGTCGGACTAGCGGGAGTTATCGAGCAGTACTTC. Protein: CASSVGVGLAGVIEQYF.

This clone has more than one count but fewer than ten. This sequence joins TRBV19 and TRBJ1-1; 8 nucleotides align to TRBD1. The V segment lost 3 bases and the J segment 4 bases; nucleotides outside the gene matches: 7. This CDR3 contains 15 residues. CDR1 is LNHDA and CDR2 is SQIVND in the germline V gene (reference sequence). CDR3 nucleotide sequence: TGTGCCAGTAGTATGGAGGACAGGGCTGTCACTGAAGCTTTCTTT. Amino acids: CASSMEDRAVTEAFF.

The chain's CDR3 is CASSFKADSNTEAFF. The CDR3 nucleotides read TGTGCCAGCAGCTTTAAGGCGGATTCGAACACTGAAGCTTTCTTT. The J gene is TRBJ1-1, the V gene TRBV7-2; D unresolved. Trimming took 3 bases from V and 1 from J, leaving 12 bases between them. CDR3 length equals 15 residues. CDR1 and CDR2 (germline): SGHTA, FQGNSA.

The genes are TRBV5-6 and TRBJ2-2, with 8 nucleotides matching TRBD1. Germline V gene data show CDR1 as SGHDT and CDR2 as YYEEEE. V lost 4 bases, J lost 3 bases, and 8 bases stayed unmatched. The CDR3 consists of 16 residues. DNA of the CDR3: TGTGCCAGCAGCGGACAGGGACAGCCCTACACCGGGGAGCTGTTTTTT. This translates into CASSGQGQPYTGELFF.

The chain couples TRBV28 to TRBJ2-3, with 7 bases identical to TRBD2. V was pared by 1 base and J by 7 bases, with 11 bases of the junction left unmatched. Germline CDR1 reads MDHEN; CDR2 reads SYDVKM. This CDR3 is built from 16 residues. The CDR3 loop is CASSLLPGGIENTQYF. For the CDR3, the DNA is TGTGCCAGCAGTTTATTGCCGGGAGGAATTGAAAATACGCAGTATTTT.